Listed below are T cell receptor beta chains from one sample, sequenced in a study of identical twins. TCRdb independently ran MiXCR on the 5' RACE reads; one entry per CDR3 protein. The repertoire holds 400,000 to 550,000 distinct CDR3 sequences, with around 20% as singletons. A further study also used this sample, focusing on T cells expressing NK-cell markers.

The sample consisted of CD4+ T cells sorted from blood. These receptors were taken from a woman under 30 in good health. CDR3s include the opening cysteine and the closing phenylalanine or tryptophan. Not all rows give a size; the values are once, few, many and, for expanded clones, a class.

clone size: .
V gene: TRBV11-3
CDR3 protein: CASSSTGGLAEQYF

clone size: .
V gene: TRBV7-2
CDR3 protein: CASSSDLSYNEQFF

clone size: .
V gene: TRBV6-5
CDR3 protein: CASRGYYGYTF

clone size: few
V gene: TRBV6-2/TRBV6-3
CDR3 protein: CASRGFSENTEAFF

clone size: few
V gene: TRBV18
CDR3 protein: CASSPAYKLTYEQYF

clone size: .
V gene: TRBV20-1
CDR3 protein: CSARVGGKPQHF

clone size: few
V gene: TRBV20-1
CDR3 protein: CSAQRGGAGANVLTF

clone size: few
V gene: TRBV29-1
CDR3 protein: CSAGQGDGYTF

clone size: many
V gene: TRBV7-9
CDR3 protein: CASSLGINTEAFF

clone size: once
V gene: TRBV19
CDR3 protein: CASSMSRGLAGGGYNEQFF

clone size: few
V gene: TRBV6-5
CDR3 protein: CASSSIAGPLYEQYF

clone size: .
V gene: TRBV7-2
CDR3 protein: CASSPAGARETQYF

clone size: many
V gene: TRBV7-6
CDR3 protein: CASSLAPTAVEQFF

clone size: .
V gene: TRBV18
CDR3 protein: CASSPPSPSGPSTDTQYF